This T cell receptor (beta chain) was captured in a study of cytomegalovirus exposure and HLA in healthy donors. Study information: Most donors, more than 80% of a few hundred genotyped, fell in the Caucasian-associated ancestry cluster. Study-level points and caveats: DRB1 had the most TCR associations and HLA-C the fewest, a later analysis found, with rates varying by HLA locus. A later analysis found most CMV-associated TCR beta chains apparently HLA-restricted.

This PCR relied on a set of 60 Vbeta primers and 13 Jbeta primers. Using immunoSEQ multiplex PCR, the repertoire was profiled, and TCRdb retains in-frame clones only, with some absent. Of under 90,000 clones in the sample, 74% were seen once. Details on this clone: Its target is unknown.

The specimen sequenced was PBMCs. This clonotype was obtained from a man aged 40-49 years in good health and CMV-seropositive.

The DNA of the CDR3 is TGTGCCAGCAGCTTAGGGGGTGGGGGGGGCGGACAGACCCAGTACTTC. Its translation: CASSLGGGGGGQTQYF. The chain couples TRBV7-2 to TRBJ2-5; TRBD2 might be the D (7 bases). Germline CDR1 reads SGHTA; CDR2 reads FQGNSA. The V gene lost 1 base and the J gene lost 6 bases, with 18 bases spanning the gap. There are 16 residues in the CDR3.